This is a list of T cell receptor beta chains from one sample in a study of early T cells in non-severe SARS-CoV-2 infection. TCRdb re-called the 5' RACE reads with MiXCR, one entry per CDR3 protein. This table has approximately 60,000 distinct CDR3 sequences, roughly 9% appearing once. This specimen consisted of whole blood, obtained at baseline. Receptors originate from an adult who was a healthcare worker with PCR-confirmed SARS-CoV-2 infection or an uninfected control (not recorded which). Each CDR3 is given with its conserved first and last residue. Fields, in order: clone size, D gene, V gene, J gene, CDR3 protein, CDR3 DNA. A D gene is named only where the DNA matches it firmly. Clone size appears in some rows only: once, few, many, or a class for an expanded clone.

clone_size: many
d_call: TRBD2
v_call: TRBV20-1
j_call: TRBJ2-1
cdr3_aa: CSARDSGRGSYNEQFF
cdr3_nt: TGCAGTGCTAGAGATAGCGGGAGGGGTTCCTACAATGAGCAGTTCTTC

clone_size: .
d_call: .
v_call: TRBV7-9
j_call: TRBJ2-5
cdr3_aa: CASSLESGARETQYF
cdr3_nt: TGTGCCAGCAGCTTAGAATCGGGGGCAAGGGAGACCCAGTACTTC

clone_size: few
d_call: .
v_call: TRBV7-8
j_call: TRBJ2-2
cdr3_aa: CASSLESNTGELFF
cdr3_nt: TGTGCCAGCAGCTTAGAATCGAACACCGGGGAGCTGTTTTTT

clone_size: .
d_call: .
v_call: TRBV5-1
j_call: TRBJ2-3
cdr3_aa: CASSLATVSSTDTQYF
cdr3_nt: TGCGCCAGCAGCTTGGCGACAGTCTCTAGCACAGATACGCAGTATTTT

clone_size: .
d_call: TRBD2
v_call: TRBV5-6
j_call: TRBJ2-1
cdr3_aa: CASSLGLAVEQFF
cdr3_nt: TGTGCCAGCAGCTTGGGTCTAGCGGTTGAGCAGTTCTTC

clone_size: .
d_call: TRBD1
v_call: TRBV20-1
j_call: TRBJ2-7
cdr3_aa: CSARDRGRQYF
cdr3_nt: TGCAGTGCTCGAGACAGGGGGCGGCAGTACTTC

clone_size: few
d_call: TRBD2
v_call: TRBV6-5
j_call: TRBJ2-1
cdr3_aa: CASSSLAGETTGYEQFF
cdr3_nt: TGTGCCAGCAGTTCTCTAGCGGGAGAGACCACGGGCTATGAGCAGTTCTTC

clone_size: .
d_call: TRBD1
v_call: TRBV19
j_call: TRBJ2-5
cdr3_aa: CASTRTGRGETQYF
cdr3_nt: TGTGCCAGTACCCGGACAGGGCGCGGAGAGACCCAGTACTTC

clone_size: many
d_call: .
v_call: TRBV2
j_call: TRBJ1-3
cdr3_aa: CASTVRGARNTIYF
cdr3_nt: TGTGCCAGCACCGTGCGAGGGGCGAGAAACACCATATATTTT

clone_size: .
d_call: .
v_call: TRBV18
j_call: TRBJ2-7
cdr3_aa: CASSNTGRLFEQYF
cdr3_nt: TGTGCCAGCTCAAATACGGGACGGTTGTTCGAGCAGTACTTC

clone_size: .
d_call: .
v_call: TRBV5-4
j_call: TRBJ2-2
cdr3_aa: CASSGGAGSTGELFF
cdr3_nt: TGTGCCAGCAGCGGTGGGGCGGGATCTACCGGGGAGCTGTTTTTT

clone_size: few
d_call: .
v_call: TRBV7-2
j_call: TRBJ2-2
cdr3_aa: CASRIPGGANTGELFF
cdr3_nt: TGTGCCAGCAGAATCCCCGGAGGCGCGAACACCGGGGAGCTGTTTTTT

clone_size: .
d_call: TRBD1
v_call: TRBV29-1
j_call: TRBJ2-7
cdr3_aa: CSVGDSGPYEQYF
cdr3_nt: TGCAGCGTTGGGGACAGTGGTCCCTACGAGCAGTACTTC

clone_size: .
d_call: .
v_call: TRBV5-4
j_call: TRBJ1-3
cdr3_aa: CASSSPGLSGNTIYF
cdr3_nt: TGTGCCAGCAGCTCCCCCGGACTCTCTGGAAACACCATATATTTT

clone_size: many
d_call: .
v_call: TRBV10-3
j_call: TRBJ2-6
cdr3_aa: CAISPTGLSGANVLTF
cdr3_nt: TGTGCCATCAGTCCGACGGGTCTATCTGGGGCCAACGTCCTGACTTTC

clone_size: many
d_call: TRBD1
v_call: TRBV4-1
j_call: TRBJ2-3
cdr3_aa: CASSQDRNRGQQDTQYF
cdr3_nt: TGCGCCAGCAGCCAAGATAGGAACAGGGGGCAACAAGATACGCAGTATTTT